This T cell receptor beta chain was retrieved from a study of blood T cell repertoires in COVID-19. Background on the study: Sites across the United States, Italy and Spain contributed samples from acute and convalescent COVID-19.

Trimming removed 7 bases at V and 5 bases at J, with 18 bases between. The CDR3 extends over 15 amino acids. Germline V gives CDR1 KGHSH, CDR2 LQKENI. In the authors' methods: The authors estimated nucleated cell counts from reference gene primer amplification. Clones were read by immunoSEQ multiplex PCR, and TCRdb kept only the in-frame ones, dropping some. V and J calls plus clone size are reproduced from that table; the DNA served to infer D and trimming. The sample consists of approximately 150,000 clones, approximately 85% of them appearing once. Seattle researchers signed up patients amid active infection and tracked them longitudinally.

The chain couples TRBV18 to TRBJ2-1; D is perhaps TRBD1 (5 bases). The origin of this receptor is a woman in her sixties with COVID-19, enrolled during active disease. Sequenced material: peripheral blood. The CDR3: CASFSGQGFDNEQFF. The CDR3 DNA reads as TGTGCCAGCTTCTCAGGGCAGGGTTTCGACAATGAGCAGTTCTTC.